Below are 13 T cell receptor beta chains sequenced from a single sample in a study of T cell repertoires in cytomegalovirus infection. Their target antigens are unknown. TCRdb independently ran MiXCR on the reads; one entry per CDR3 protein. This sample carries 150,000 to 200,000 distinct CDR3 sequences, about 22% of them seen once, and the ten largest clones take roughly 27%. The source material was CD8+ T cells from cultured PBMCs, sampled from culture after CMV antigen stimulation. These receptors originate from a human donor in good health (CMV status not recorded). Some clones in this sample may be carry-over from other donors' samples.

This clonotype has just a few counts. CDR3 in DNA: TGTGCCAGCAGCTCCGGGGGGCAGGGGAACACTGAAGCTTTCTTT. Protein: CASSSGGQGNTEAFF. The chain joins TRBV7-2 to TRBJ1-1, with D possibly TRBD1 on 6 matching bases. Germline values: CDR1 SGHTA, CDR2 FQGNSA. Trimming stripped 4 bases from V and 1 base from J, with 13 bases between. The CDR3 consists of 15 residues.

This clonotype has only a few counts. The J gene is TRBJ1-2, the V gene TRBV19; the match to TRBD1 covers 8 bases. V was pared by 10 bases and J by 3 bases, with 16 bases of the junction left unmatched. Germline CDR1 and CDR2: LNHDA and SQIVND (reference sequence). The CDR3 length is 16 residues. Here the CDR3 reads CATLGARGLLDYGYTF. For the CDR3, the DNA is TGTGCCACCCTAGGGGCCAGGGGGCTGCTTGACTATGGCTACACCTTC. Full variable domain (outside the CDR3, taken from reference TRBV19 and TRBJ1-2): DGGITQSPKYLFRKEGQNVTLSCEQNLNHDAMYWYRQDPGQGLRLIYYSQIVNDFQKGDIAEGYSVSREKKESFPLTVTSAQKNPTAFYLCATLGARGLLDYGYTFGSGTRLTVV.

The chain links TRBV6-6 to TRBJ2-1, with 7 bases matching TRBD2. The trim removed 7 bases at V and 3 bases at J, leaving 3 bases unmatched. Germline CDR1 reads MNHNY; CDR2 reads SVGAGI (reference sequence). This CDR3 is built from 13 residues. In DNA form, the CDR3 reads TGTGCCAGCATTGGGGGGGTCTACAATGAGCAGTTCTTC. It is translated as CASIGGVYNEQFF.

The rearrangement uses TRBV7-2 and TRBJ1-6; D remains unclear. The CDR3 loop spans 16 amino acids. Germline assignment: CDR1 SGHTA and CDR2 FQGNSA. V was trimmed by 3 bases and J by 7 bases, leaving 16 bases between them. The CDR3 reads CASSFDWTAKNSPLHF. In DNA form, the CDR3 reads TGTGCCAGCAGCTTCGATTGGACTGCGAAGAATTCACCCCTCCACTTT.

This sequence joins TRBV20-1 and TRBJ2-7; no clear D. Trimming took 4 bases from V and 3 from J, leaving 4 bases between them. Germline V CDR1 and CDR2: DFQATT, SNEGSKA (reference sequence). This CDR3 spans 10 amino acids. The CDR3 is CSAIVYEQYF. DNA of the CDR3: TGCAGTGCTATAGTCTACGAGCAGTACTTC.

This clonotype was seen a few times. The CDR3 loop reads CASSLGGGPNQPQHF. The CDR3 DNA reads as TGTGCCAGCAGCTTAGGTGGGGGGCCTAATCAGCCCCAGCATTTT. This sequence joins TRBV7-6 and TRBJ1-5; possibly TRBD1 for D (6 bases). The CDR3 covers 15 residues. Germline assignment: CDR1 SGHVS and CDR2 FNYEAQ. The V and J ends lost 1 base and 4 bases respectively, with 11 bases between them.

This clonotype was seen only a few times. In nucleotides, the CDR3 is TGTGCCAGCAGCTTAGACCCTCCGGGACTGACGGGACTAGCGGAACCTACTAGCACAGATACGCAGTATTTT. This translates into CASSLDPPGLTGLAEPTSTDTQYF. V is TRBV11-2 and J is TRBJ2-3, with 11 nucleotides matching TRBD2. There are 24 residues in the CDR3. Trimming at V came to 0 bases and at J to 0 bases, leaving 23 bases not matched to a gene. Germline V gene lookup returns CDR1 SGHAT and CDR2 FQNNGV.

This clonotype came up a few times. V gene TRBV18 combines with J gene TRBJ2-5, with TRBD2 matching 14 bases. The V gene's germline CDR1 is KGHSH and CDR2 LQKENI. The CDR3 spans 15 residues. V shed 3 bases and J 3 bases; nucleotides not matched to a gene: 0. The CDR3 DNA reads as TGTGCCAGCTCACCGACTAGCGGGGGGGAAGAGACCCAGTACTTC. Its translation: CASSPTSGGEETQYF.

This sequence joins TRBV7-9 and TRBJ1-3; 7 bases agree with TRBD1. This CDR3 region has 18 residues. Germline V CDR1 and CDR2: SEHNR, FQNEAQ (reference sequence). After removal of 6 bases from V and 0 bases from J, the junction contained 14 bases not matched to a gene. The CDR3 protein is CASSIGTAYDSSGNTIYF. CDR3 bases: TGTGCCAGCAGTATTGGGACAGCCTACGATAGCTCTGGAAACACCATATATTTT.

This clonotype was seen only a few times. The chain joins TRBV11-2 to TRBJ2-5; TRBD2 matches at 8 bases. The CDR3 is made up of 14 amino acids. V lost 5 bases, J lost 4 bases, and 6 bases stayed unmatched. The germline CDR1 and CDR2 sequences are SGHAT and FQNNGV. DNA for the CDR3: TGTGCCAGCAGCCCCTCGGGGGGGCTAGAGACCCAGTACTTC. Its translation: CASSPSGGLETQYF.

CDR3 nucleotides: TGTGCCAGCAGCCAAGAAGCTAGCGGGGGGGTAGAGACCCAGTACTTC. It specifies CASSQEASGGVETQYF. The chain has TRBV4-2 and TRBJ2-5; 12 positions agree with TRBD2. The CDR3 is 16 residues long. V lost 0 bases, J lost 4 bases, and 3 bases stayed unmatched. Looked up from germline, CDR1 is LGHNA and CDR2 is YNFKEQ.

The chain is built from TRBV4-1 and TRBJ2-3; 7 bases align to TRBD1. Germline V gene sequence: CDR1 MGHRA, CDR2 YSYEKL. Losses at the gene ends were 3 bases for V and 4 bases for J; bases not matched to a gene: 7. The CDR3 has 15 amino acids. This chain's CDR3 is CASSQLQGSADTQYF. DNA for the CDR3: TGCGCCAGCAGCCAGCTACAGGGGTCGGCAGATACGCAGTATTTT.

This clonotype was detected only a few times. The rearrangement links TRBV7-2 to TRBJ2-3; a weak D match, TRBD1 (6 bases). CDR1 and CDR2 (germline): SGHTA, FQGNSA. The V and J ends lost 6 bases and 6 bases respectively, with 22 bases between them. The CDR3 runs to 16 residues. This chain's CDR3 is CASSPTQGEVEDTQYF. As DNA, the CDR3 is TGTGCCAGCAGTCCAACACAGGGAGAGGTAGAGGATACGCAGTATTTT.